This T cell receptor (beta chain) was identified in a study of shared clonotypes between healthy human individuals. The sample holds a few counts of this clone. Trimming took 3 bases from V and 4 from J, leaving 1 base between them. The CDR3 runs to 11 residues. From germline, CDR1 is LNHDA and CDR2 SQIVND (reference sequence). Deep was the level at which the assay was run. Clones were read by immunoSEQ multiplex PCR, and TCRdb kept only the in-frame ones, dropping some. In the table there are around 1.5 million clones, 95% to 99% of which are singletons. The clonotype comes from a man aged 30-40 years in good health. Input material: naive CD4+ T cells sorted from blood. As for subset: CD45RA+ positively selected. The V gene is TRBV19, the J gene TRBJ2-1; D uncertain. The CDR3 is CASSMYNEQFF. The DNA for the CDR3 is TGTGCCAGTAGTATGTACAATGAGCAGTTCTTC.